Below, 26 T cell receptor beta chains from the same sample are listed, as sequenced in a study of blood T cells in healthy people across ages. Alongside a J-beta primer mix, a sample-barcoded 5' primer served in a second PCR lasting about 6 to 12 cycles. TCRdb recomputed calls from the 5' RACE reads with MiXCR, one row per CDR3 protein. The table has 1 million or so distinct CDR3 sequences, 40% to 45% seen once; the top ten hold 18%. The sample consisted of blood. The receptors here all came from a woman aged 55 to 70 in good health.

This clonotype was observed at least ten times. The CDR3 reads CARGGGLYF. As DNA, the CDR3 is TGTGCCAGAGGGGGGGGACTGTACTTC. J is TRBJ2-4 and V is TRBV27, with D maybe TRBD2 (7 bases). Trimming stripped 9 bases from V and 15 bases from J, with 12 bases between. CDR1 MNHEY and CDR2 SMNVEV come from the germline V gene (reference sequence). The length of the CDR3 is 9 residues.

This clonotype was counted many times. This rearrangement joins TRBV12-3 or TRBV12-4 to TRBJ2-7; D possibly corresponds to TRBD1 (6 bases). CDR3 length: 13 residues. Trimming removed 7 bases from V and 1 base from J, with 11 bases in between. The chain's CDR3 is CASKVTGSYEQYF. CDR3 bases: TGTGCCAGCAAGGTGACAGGATCCTACGAGCAGTACTTC.

V usage is TRBV7-9 and J usage is TRBJ2-1, with 9 bases that match TRBD2. V shed 5 bases and J 0 bases; nucleotides not matched to a gene: 5. CDR1 and CDR2 (germline): SEHNR, FQNEAQ (reference sequence). The CDR3 totals 16 residues. Here the CDR3 reads CASSAYSGSSYNEQFF. In nucleotides, the CDR3 is TGTGCCAGCAGCGCGTATAGCGGGAGCTCCTACAATGAGCAGTTCTTC.

A word on this clonotype: This may stem from a read error, because a much larger clone lies one nucleotide away. The chain joins TRBV4-2 to TRBJ2-7; no clear D gene. The CDR3 loop spans 13 amino acids. Between the trimmed V and J ends, which lost 0 bases and 7 bases, there was a span of 10 bases. Germline assignment: CDR1 LGHNA and CDR2 YNFKEQ. The chain's CDR3 is CASSQEGASEQYF. CDR3 nucleotide sequence: TGTGCCAGCAGCCAAGAAGGTGCGAGTGAGCAGTACTTC.

V gene TRBV6-1 combines with J gene TRBJ1-4; D is undetermined. This CDR3 contains 15 residues. Trimming pared 3 bases from V and 7 bases from J, leaving 15 bases between. Germline V gene lookup returns CDR1 MNHNS and CDR2 SASEGT. CDR3 bases: TGTGCCAGCAGTGATGGTTGGGGAAGGAGTGAAAAACTGTTTTTT. Its protein product is CASSDGWGRSEKLFF.

The CDR3 here is CASSIGPTDTQYF. CDR3 coding DNA: TGTGCCAGCAGTATCGGACCTACAGATACGCAGTATTTT. The V gene is TRBV7-7, the J gene TRBJ2-3; D remains unclear. Germline CDR1 reads SSHAT; CDR2 reads FNYEAQ (reference sequence). Trimming stripped 6 bases from V and 3 bases from J, with 10 bases between. The CDR3 consists of 13 residues.

The chain couples TRBV6-2 or TRBV6-3 to TRBJ2-5, with TRBD1 identical over 7 bases. The germline gives CDR1 MNHEY, CDR2 SVGEGT. Trimming removed 5 bases from V and 6 bases from J; junction bases left unmatched: 6. There are 13 residues in the CDR3. For the CDR3, the DNA is TGTGCCAGCAGTGACGACAGGGCACAGACCCAGTACTTC. Residues: CASSDDRAQTQYF.

The V and J genes are TRBV5-1 and TRBJ2-3, with 12 bases lining up with TRBD2. This CDR3 has 18 residues. Germline V gives CDR1 SGHRS, CDR2 YFSETQ. Trimming cost V 4 bases and J 0 bases; bases outside gene matches: 9. Here the CDR3 DNA reads TGCGCCAGCAGCCAGGGACTAGCGGGCCGCGGAAGCACAGATACGCAGTATTTT. Translating it yields CASSQGLAGRGSTDTQYF.

The genes are TRBV6-1 and TRBJ2-1; the match to TRBD1 covers 8 bases. The CDR3 loop spans 15 amino acids. The germline CDR1 and CDR2 sequences are MNHNS and SASEGT. V was pared by 4 bases and J by 7 bases, with 9 bases of the junction left unmatched. CDR3 sequence (DNA): TGTGCCAGCAGTGTAGGGTCGACAGGGGTAAATGAGCAGTTCTTC. Amino acids: CASSVGSTGVNEQFF.

This chain links TRBV5-1 with TRBJ2-7, with 10 positions matching TRBD2. Near its end, the DNA agrees better with TRBJ2-5, so the J call may be wrong. CDR1 is SGHRS, CDR2 YFSETQ, per germline. The CDR3 sequence is 15 residues long. CDR3 protein: CASSPSGRAIETQYF. DNA of the CDR3: TGCGCCAGCAGCCCGAGCGGGAGGGCCATAGAGACCCAGTACTTC.

This clonotype showed up just a few times. This rearrangement joins TRBV13 to TRBJ2-5, with a possible D match to TRBD1 (5 bases). The CDR3 runs to 16 residues. From germline, CDR1 is PRHDT and CDR2 FYEKMQ (reference sequence). The germline V and J ends were trimmed by 1 base and 5 bases, with 17 bases remaining between them. The CDR3 loop reads CASSLDGGRARETQYF. The CDR3 DNA reads as TGTGCCAGCAGCTTAGACGGTGGCAGGGCGAGGGAGACCCAGTACTTC.

The rearrangement joins TRBV16 to TRBJ1-5; the D is unclear. Trimming cost V 1 base and J 6 bases, with 10 bases left between them. The CDR3 loop spans 14 amino acids. The germline V gene encodes CDR1 KGHSY and CDR2 FQNENV. CDR3 sequence reads: CASSQFAGIQPQHF. In DNA form, the CDR3 reads TGTGCCAGCAGCCAATTTGCCGGTATTCAGCCCCAGCATTTT.

This clonotype was counted only a few times. The chain has TRBV27 and TRBJ2-7; D is undetermined. Germline V CDR1 and CDR2: MNHEY, SMNVEV (reference sequence). Trimming took off 5 bases at V and 3 bases at J, with 14 bases between the two ends. This CDR3 is built from 14 residues. CDR3 coding DNA: TGTGCCAGCAGTCCTATGGAAAGAGACTACGAGCAGTACTTC. Its protein is CASSPMERDYEQYF.

The V and J genes are TRBV6-5 and TRBJ2-7, with D possibly being TRBD1 (6 bases). This CDR3 spans 15 amino acids. Germline loops: CDR1 MNHEY, CDR2 SVGAGI. V was pared by 2 bases and J by 0 bases, with 11 bases between. CDR3 sequence: CASSYLSRGSYEQYF. Written as DNA, the CDR3 is TGTGCCAGCAGTTACCTCAGCAGGGGCTCCTACGAGCAGTACTTC.

The chain employs TRBV5-6 and TRBJ2-7; no clear D. Germline assignment: CDR1 SGHDT and CDR2 YYEEEE. The V gene lost 1 base and the J gene lost 6 bases, with 11 bases spanning the gap. The length of the CDR3 is 13 residues. This chain's CDR3 is CASSLSTDGEQYF. The CDR3, as DNA: TGTGCCAGCAGCTTGTCCACCGATGGCGAGCAGTACTTC.

J is TRBJ2-5 and V is TRBV20-1; unclear D gene. V lost 5 bases, J lost 1 base, and 14 bases lay in between. The germline V gene has CDR1 DFQATT and CDR2 SNEGSKA (reference sequence). The CDR3 is 14 residues long. The CDR3, as DNA: TGCAGTGCTCCATACCTGACAACCCAAGAGACCCAGTACTTC. The encoded protein is CSAPYLTTQETQYF.

The CDR3 loop reads CASSFTGEAGSETQYF. The CDR3 DNA reads TGCGCCAGCAGCTTTACAGGAGAAGCGGGCTCAGAGACCCAGTACTTC. This chain joins TRBV5-1 and TRBJ2-5, with D possibly TRBD2 on 6 matching bases. The CDR3 covers 16 residues. Germline CDR1 SGHRS, CDR2 YFSETQ. V was cut by 2 bases and J by 4 bases, with 18 bases left in between.

A few counts support this clonotype. The rearrangement uses TRBV6-2 or TRBV6-3 and TRBJ2-7; the D call may be TRBD1 or TRBD2 (7 bases each). The CDR3 has 15 residues. Germline V gene sequence: CDR1 MNHEY, CDR2 SVGEGT. The germline V and J ends were trimmed by 6 bases and 3 bases, with 18 bases remaining between them. CDR3 sequence: CASRRQGLIFYEQYF. The DNA of the CDR3 is TGTGCCAGCAGGCGACAGGGACTAATTTTCTACGAGCAGTACTTC.

This chain uses TRBV11-3 with TRBJ2-1; 12 bases fit TRBD2. Germline CDR1 is SGHNT and CDR2 is YENEEA. The V segment lost 5 bases and the J segment 3 bases; nucleotides outside the gene matches: 8. This CDR3 contains 17 residues. CDR3 sequence (DNA): TGTGCCAGCAGCCCTCGGACTAGCGGGACTTTCTACAATGAGCAGTTCTTC. Protein sequence: CASSPRTSGTFYNEQFF.

This chain links TRBV28 with TRBJ2-5; D gene uncertain. The V and J ends lost 3 bases and 2 bases respectively, with 13 bases between them. The CDR3 contains 15 residues. Germline V gene data show CDR1 as MDHEN and CDR2 as SYDVKM. The CDR3 sequence is CASSFPAVQQETQYF. Here the CDR3 DNA reads TGTGCCAGCAGTTTCCCTGCTGTGCAGCAAGAGACCCAGTACTTC.

This clonotype was picked up a small number of times. V gene TRBV7-2 combines with J gene TRBJ2-3, with 7 bases that match TRBD2. This CDR3 has 15 amino acids. The germline V gene encodes CDR1 SGHTA and CDR2 FQGNSA. The J segment lost 4 bases and the V segment lost 2 bases, leaving 6 bases of the junction unmatched. The CDR3 nucleotides are TGTGCCAGCAGCTTAATGAGCGGGAACTCAGATACGCAGTATTTT. Its translation is CASSLMSGNSDTQYF.

The chain carries TRBV4-1 and TRBJ2-5; tentative D call: TRBD2 (6 bases). Trimming stripped 5 bases from V and 5 bases from J, with 12 bases between. Germline loops: CDR1 MGHRA, CDR2 YSYEKL. There are 13 residues in the CDR3. The CDR3 coding sequence is TGCGCCAGCAGCGGGACTCCGGGGGAGACCCAGTACTTC. Amino acids: CASSGTPGETQYF.

Only a few counts were recorded for this clonotype. The rearrangement links TRBV20-1 to TRBJ1-2; no firm D call. The V gene lost 3 bases and the J gene lost 2 bases, with 7 bases spanning the gap. Looked up from germline, CDR1 is DFQATT and CDR2 is SNEGSKA (reference sequence). The CDR3 loop spans 12 amino acids. CDR3 sequence reads: CSARGSNYGYTF. CDR3 nucleotides: TGCAGTGCTAGGGGCTCAAACTATGGCTACACCTTC.

The rearrangement joins TRBV5-1 to TRBJ2-3; 7 bases align to TRBD1. V was pared by 0 bases and J by 3 bases, with 7 bases of the junction left unmatched. The length of the CDR3 is 16 residues. Germline CDR1 is SGHRS and CDR2 is YFSETQ. CDR3 in amino acids: CASSLERGQQTDTQYF. CDR3 DNA: TGCGCCAGCAGCTTGGAGAGGGGACAGCAAACAGATACGCAGTATTTT.

The CDR3 reads CASSFRTRNEQFF. The CDR3 DNA reads as TGTGCCAGCAGCTTTAGGACTAGGAATGAGCAGTTCTTC. J is TRBJ2-1 and V is TRBV7-8; 7 bases agree with TRBD2. V trimming: 3 bases; J trimming: 7 bases; junction bases outside the gene matches: 3. CDR1 and CDR2 (germline): SGHVS, FQNEAQ. The CDR3 has 13 amino acids.

The sample holds a few counts of this clonotype. V is TRBV7-2 and J is TRBJ2-5; D call uncertain. This CDR3 region has 14 residues. Germline loops: CDR1 SGHTA, CDR2 FQGNSA. Trimming took off 1 base at V and 4 bases at J, with 10 bases between the two ends. CDR3 protein: CASSLGLDAETQYF. For the CDR3, the DNA is TGTGCCAGCAGCTTAGGTCTTGATGCAGAGACCCAGTACTTC.